This TCR beta chain was obtained from a study of cytotoxic CD8 clonotypes in ibrutinib-treated CLL. This clone was counted a few times. The table came from immunoSEQ multiplex PCR; TCRdb's copy has only in-frame clones and leaves some out. The data contain 150,000 or so clones, roughly four fifths of them singletons. CDR1 is SGHTA and CDR2 is FQGTGA in the germline V gene. The V segment lost 2 bases and the J segment 5 bases; nucleotides outside the gene matches: 1. The CDR3 spans 14 residues. The chain recombines TRBV7-3 with TRBJ2-5; TRBD2 matches 11 bases. Here the sequenced sample was PBMCs, taken after 12 months of ibrutinib treatment. This receptor was taken from a human donor with chronic lymphocytic leukemia. CDR3 protein: CASSLGTSGETQYF. As DNA, the CDR3 is TGTGCCAGCAGCTTAGGGACTAGCGGTGAGACCCAGTACTTC.